The 28 T cell receptor beta chains below all came from one sample that was sequenced in a study of OX40 agonist ivuxolimab in advanced cancers. Sequencing used immunoSEQ multiplex PCR; TCRdb keeps in-frame clones, though not all of them. This table holds 55,000 to 65,000 clones, approximately 84% found once. The sequencing here drew on CD4+ or CD8+ T cells sorted from blood, taken in a trial of the OX40 agonist ivuxolimab. The receptors originated from an adult with an advanced solid tumor such as melanoma, head and neck, liver or kidney cancer.

The V call is TRBV4-2, the J call TRBJ2-2; D gene ambiguous. Trimming removed 4 bases from V and 7 bases from J, with 16 bases in between. The CDR3 has 15 amino acids. Looked up from germline, CDR1 is LGHNA and CDR2 is YNFKEQ. The CDR3 DNA sequence: TGTGCCAGCAGCCCCCGCGGCCCTAAGGTCGGGGAGCTGTTTTTT. Protein: CASSPRGPKVGELFF.

This chain uses TRBV30 with TRBJ2-5, with 8 bases fitting TRBD1. Trimming at V came to 3 bases and at J to 4 bases, leaving 1 base not matched to a gene. Germline CDR1 and CDR2: GTSNPN and SVGIG (reference sequence). The CDR3 sequence is 12 residues long. CDR3 nucleotides: TGTGCCTGGAGGACAGGGGTAGAGACCCAGTACTTC. As protein: CAWRTGVETQYF. The entire variable domain, with the rest obtained from reference TRBV30 and TRBJ2-5, is as follows: SQTIHQWPATLVQPVGSPLSLECTVEGTSNPNLYWYRQAAGRGLQLLFYSVGIGQISSEVPQNLSASRPQDRQFILSSKKLLLSDSGFYLCAWRTGVETQYFGPGTRLLVL.

The chain couples TRBV5-1 to TRBJ2-4, with 7 bases aligning to TRBD2. With 2 bases clipped from V and 8 bases from J, the junction kept 10 bases outside the gene matches. The CDR3 contains 15 residues. Germline CDR1 is SGHRS and CDR2 is YFSETQ. In nucleotides, the CDR3 is TGCGCCAGCAGCTTAACCGGGACTAAAGAAGACATTCAGTACTTC. This gives the protein CASSLTGTKEDIQYF.

The chain employs TRBV5-1 and TRBJ2-7, with 8 bases matching TRBD1. The germline CDR1 and CDR2 sequences are SGHRS and YFSETQ. The length of the CDR3 is 15 residues. V shed 5 bases and J 3 bases; nucleotides not matched to a gene: 10. CDR3 coding DNA: TGCGCCAGCAGGACAGGGGACAGCGTCTTCTACGAGCAGTACTTC. This translates into CASRTGDSVFYEQYF.

The genes are TRBV11-2 and TRBJ2-1, with D possibly matching TRBD1 (6 bases). This CDR3 spans 16 amino acids. Germline V gene sequence: CDR1 SGHAT, CDR2 FQNNGV. The V and J ends lost 5 bases and 3 bases respectively, with 17 bases between them. The CDR3 protein is CASSIIVGQLYNEQFF. The DNA for the CDR3 is TGTGCCAGCAGCATCATTGTTGGACAGCTCTACAATGAGCAGTTCTTC.

J is TRBJ2-7 and V is TRBV6-5; no reliable D call. The V gene lost 5 bases and the J gene lost 7 bases, with 18 bases spanning the gap. This CDR3 is 14 amino acids long. CDR1 and CDR2 (germline): MNHEY, SVGAGI. DNA of the CDR3: TGTGCCAGCAGTCCCTGGGTTGGGGAATGGGAGCAGTACTTC. Its translation is CASSPWVGEWEQYF.

This clone has just a few counts. The chain couples TRBV19 to TRBJ1-1; D is unclear. Trimming left V 3 bases short and J 5 bases short, with 7 bases between. The CDR3 runs 12 residues. Germline loops: CDR1 LNHDA, CDR2 SQIVND (reference sequence). The CDR3 loop is CASSIRGTEAFF. CDR3 nucleotides: TGTGCCAGTAGTATTCGCGGGACTGAAGCTTTCTTT.

CDR3 sequence (DNA): TGTGCCAGCAGCTCACAGGGGAACACTGAAGCTTTCTTT. Its protein is CASSSQGNTEAFF. This sequence joins TRBV14 and TRBJ1-1, with D tentatively TRBD1 (6 bases). This CDR3 contains 13 residues. CDR1 and CDR2 (germline): SGHDN, FVKESK. Between the trimmed V and J ends, which lost 5 bases and 1 base, there was a span of 8 bases.

The chain joins TRBV27 to TRBJ1-5; the D gene is possibly TRBD1 (6 bases). Germline lookup yields CDR1 MNHEY and CDR2 SMNVEV (reference sequence). The CDR3 has 12 residues. The V end lost 8 bases, the J end lost 5 bases, and 10 bases lay between the germline ends. In DNA form, the CDR3 reads TGTGCCAGCGGTACAGGGTATCAGCCCCAGCATTTT. It yields the protein CASGTGYQPQHF.

The chain combines TRBV6-7 with TRBJ2-5, with D possibly matching TRBD2 (5 bases). TRBV6-7 is assigned to the ORF class and has an uncertain function. V gave up 10 bases and J gave up 2 bases, with 20 bases separating them. CDR3 size: 15 residues. The CDR3 nucleotides read TGTGCCATCCCCGACACGGGGAATTGGCAAGAGACCCAGTACTTC. The encoded protein is CAIPDTGNWQETQYF.

Only a few counts were recorded for this clone. The CDR3 loop is CASSTRQGGNTEAFF. CDR3 bases: TGTGCCAGTAGTACCCGACAGGGTGGGAACACTGAAGCTTTCTTT. This rearrangement joins TRBV19 to TRBJ1-1; TRBD1 agrees at 7 bases. CDR3 length: 15 amino acids. Germline CDR1 LNHDA, CDR2 SQIVND (reference sequence). The J segment lost 1 base and the V segment lost 4 bases, leaving 6 bases of the junction unmatched.

This clone was counted a single time. The gene calls are TRBV4-2 and TRBJ1-1; perhaps TRBD1 as D (5 bases). The CDR3 contains 16 residues. Germline CDR1 and CDR2: LGHNA and YNFKEQ. V was cut by 4 bases and J by 0 bases, with 15 bases left in between. The DNA for the CDR3 is TGTGCCAGCAGCCCCCGGGGGATGGAGATGAACACTGAAGCTTTCTTT. Protein product: CASSPRGMEMNTEAFF.

This chain connects TRBV23-1 to TRBJ2-1, with D possibly TRBD1 on 6 matching bases. TRBV23-1 is an ORF, with its function uncertain. The CDR3 sequence is 14 residues long. Trimming removed 6 bases at V and 9 bases at J, with 18 bases between. The CDR3 nucleotides are TGCGCCAGCAGCCGATCCTCTTACAGGGTTGAGCAGTTCTTC. Residues: CASSRSSYRVEQFF.

This chain connects TRBV6-1 to TRBJ2-5; tentative D call: TRBD1 (6 bases). CDR1 and CDR2 (germline): MNHNS, SASEGT. This CDR3 spans 14 amino acids. Trimming stripped 1 base from V and 4 bases from J, with 10 bases between. CDR3 amino acids: CASSEGVGGETQYF. CDR3 coding DNA: TGTGCCAGCAGTGAAGGGGTAGGGGGAGAGACCCAGTACTTC.

The chain combines TRBV27 with TRBJ2-7; TRBD2 matches 10 bases. This CDR3 has 15 residues. The junction had 6 bases not matched to a gene; V was cut back by 3 bases and J by 4 bases. Germline lookup yields CDR1 MNHEY and CDR2 SMNVEV (reference sequence). As DNA, the CDR3 is TGTGCCAGCAGTTTCCGAGCGGGGGGGCTGTACGAGCAGTACTTC. It encodes CASSFRAGGLYEQYF.

V usage is TRBV5-6 and J usage is TRBJ1-4; TRBD1 agrees at 7 bases. This CDR3 comprises 16 residues. CDR1 is SGHDT, CDR2 YYEEEE, per germline. V lost 2 bases, J lost 3 bases, and 7 bases stayed unmatched. Here the CDR3 reads CASSLRPGQSNEKLFF. In DNA, the CDR3 is TGTGCCAGCAGCTTAAGGCCGGGACAGTCTAATGAAAAACTGTTTTTT.

The gene calls are TRBV10-2 and TRBJ2-2; TRBD2 matches 13 bases. CDR1 and CDR2 (germline): WSHSY, SAAADI. The V and J ends lost 4 bases and 7 bases, in that order; junction bases with no gene match: 6. There are 16 residues in the CDR3. The chain's CDR3 is CASSVTSGRGGGELFF. The CDR3 region has the DNA TGCGCCAGCAGTGTTACTAGCGGGAGGGGCGGCGGGGAGCTGTTTTTT.

The chain has TRBV5-1 and TRBJ1-1, with TRBD1 matching over 7 bases. Germline V gene data show CDR1 as SGHRS and CDR2 as YFSETQ. The CDR3 loop spans 14 amino acids. Trimming removed 3 bases from V and 1 base from J; junction bases left unmatched: 3. The CDR3 reads CASSSGGANTEAFF. CDR3 nucleotide sequence: TGCGCCAGCAGCTCAGGGGGGGCGAACACTGAAGCTTTCTTT. Complete variable domain (other parts from reference TRBV5-1 and TRBJ1-1): KAGVTQTPRYLIKTRGQQVTLSCSPISGHRSVSWYQQTPGQGLQFLFEYFSETQRNKGNFPGRFSGRQFSNSRSEMNVSTLELGDSALYLCASSSGGANTEAFFGQGTRLTVV.

The gene calls are TRBV6-4 and TRBJ2-5; D not certain. The CDR3 extends over 13 amino acids. The V gene's germline CDR1 is MRHNA and CDR2 SNTAGT. V was clipped by 3 bases and J by 2 bases, with 7 bases between them. The CDR3 region has the DNA TGTGCCAGCAGTGATGGGCCACAAGAGACCCAGTACTTC. Translating it yields CASSDGPQETQYF.

CDR3 sequence: CAWSSNRGHNQPQHF. As DNA, the CDR3 is TGTGCCTGGAGTTCGAATAGGGGTCACAATCAGCCCCAGCATTTT. V and J are TRBV30 and TRBJ1-5; a possible D gene is TRBD1 (5 bases). Germline V gives CDR1 GTSNPN, CDR2 SVGIG (reference sequence). This CDR3 region has 15 residues. V was cut by 2 bases and J by 3 bases, with 14 bases left in between.

This chain connects TRBV7-9 to TRBJ2-1; 9 bases are shared with TRBD2. Per germline, CDR1 SEHNR and CDR2 FQNEAQ (reference sequence). With V trimmed by 4 bases and J by 7 bases, 5 bases remained unmatched. CDR3 length equals 14 residues. As DNA, the CDR3 is TGTGCCAGCAGCTCTAGCGGGAAGCAAAATGAGCAGTTCTTC. Its protein product is CASSSSGKQNEQFF.

CDR3 sequence reads: CASSPAGADTQYF. The CDR3 DNA reads as TGTGCCAGCTCACCAGCAGGGGCAGATACGCAGTATTTT. The genes are TRBV18 and TRBJ2-3; a weak D match, TRBD1 (6 bases). The CDR3 spans 13 residues. The V gene lost 2 bases and the J gene lost 4 bases, with 7 bases spanning the gap. Germline V gene sequence: CDR1 KGHSH, CDR2 LQKENI.

CDR3 amino acids: CASSSLGESSYNEQFF. Here the CDR3 DNA reads TGTGCCAGCAGCTCCTTAGGGGAAAGCTCCTACAATGAGCAGTTCTTC. The chain carries TRBV28 and TRBJ2-1; D possibly corresponds to TRBD1 (5 bases). This CDR3 is built from 16 residues. V lost 6 bases, J lost 0 bases, and 15 bases lay in between. Germline V CDR1 and CDR2: MDHEN, SYDVKM.

The gene calls are TRBV30 and TRBJ1-6; no clear D gene. V was pared by 2 bases and J by 3 bases, with 11 bases between. Germline loops: CDR1 GTSNPN, CDR2 SVGIG (reference sequence). The CDR3 length is 15 residues. In nucleotides, the CDR3 is TGTGCCTGGAGTATTGGGCAGAGCTATAATTCACCCCTCCACTTT. It codes for CAWSIGQSYNSPLHF.

The chain is built from TRBV19 and TRBJ2-7, with D perhaps matching TRBD1 (6 bases). Trimming removed 2 bases at V and 2 bases at J, with 13 bases between. The germline V gene has CDR1 LNHDA and CDR2 SQIVND (reference sequence). The CDR3 contains 15 residues. The CDR3 loop is CASSITGTGTYEQYF. The CDR3 region has the DNA TGTGCCAGTAGTATAACGGGCACAGGGACCTACGAGCAGTACTTC.

The chain employs TRBV7-6 and TRBJ2-2; 10 bases line up with TRBD2. This CDR3 is built from 16 residues. Trimming took 1 base from V and 1 from J; bases not matched to a gene: 0. Germline values: CDR1 SGHVS, CDR2 FNYEAQ. The CDR3 loop is CASSLGTSGNTGELFF. The CDR3 coding sequence is TGTGCCAGCAGCTTAGGGACTAGCGGGAACACCGGGGAGCTGTTTTTT.

There are a few counts of this clone. This chain uses TRBV5-1 with TRBJ2-3; 7 nucleotides agree with TRBD2. CDR3 size: 14 residues. V lost 5 bases and J lost 2; bases outside the gene matches: 5. Germline V gene data show CDR1 as SGHRS and CDR2 as YFSETQ. The CDR3 here is CASRTGGITDTQYF. DNA of the CDR3: TGCGCCAGCAGGACGGGGGGTATCACAGATACGCAGTATTTT.

The chain couples TRBV4-1 to TRBJ2-5; 12 bases map to TRBD2. CDR1 is MGHRA and CDR2 is YSYEKL in the germline V gene. This CDR3 has 15 residues. Trimming removed 3 bases from V and 12 bases from J; junction bases left unmatched: 11. The CDR3 coding sequence is TGCGCCAGCAGCCACCCGGAACTAGCGGGGGGCCTCAAGTACTTC. Translation: CASSHPELAGGLKYF.